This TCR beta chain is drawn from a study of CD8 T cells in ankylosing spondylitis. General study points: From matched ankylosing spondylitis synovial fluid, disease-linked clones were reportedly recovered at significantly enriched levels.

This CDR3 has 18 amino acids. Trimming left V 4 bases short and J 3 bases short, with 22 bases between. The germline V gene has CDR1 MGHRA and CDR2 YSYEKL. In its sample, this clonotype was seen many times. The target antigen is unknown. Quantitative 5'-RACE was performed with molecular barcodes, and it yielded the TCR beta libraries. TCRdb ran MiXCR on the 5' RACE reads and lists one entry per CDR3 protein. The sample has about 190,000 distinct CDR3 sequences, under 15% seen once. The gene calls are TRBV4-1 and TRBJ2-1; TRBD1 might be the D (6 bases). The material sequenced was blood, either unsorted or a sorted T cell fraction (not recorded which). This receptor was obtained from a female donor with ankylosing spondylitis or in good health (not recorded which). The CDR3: CASSPLSQGEGGYNEQFF. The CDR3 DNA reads TGCGCCAGCAGCCCCCTATCACAGGGAGAAGGGGGCTACAATGAGCAGTTCTTC.